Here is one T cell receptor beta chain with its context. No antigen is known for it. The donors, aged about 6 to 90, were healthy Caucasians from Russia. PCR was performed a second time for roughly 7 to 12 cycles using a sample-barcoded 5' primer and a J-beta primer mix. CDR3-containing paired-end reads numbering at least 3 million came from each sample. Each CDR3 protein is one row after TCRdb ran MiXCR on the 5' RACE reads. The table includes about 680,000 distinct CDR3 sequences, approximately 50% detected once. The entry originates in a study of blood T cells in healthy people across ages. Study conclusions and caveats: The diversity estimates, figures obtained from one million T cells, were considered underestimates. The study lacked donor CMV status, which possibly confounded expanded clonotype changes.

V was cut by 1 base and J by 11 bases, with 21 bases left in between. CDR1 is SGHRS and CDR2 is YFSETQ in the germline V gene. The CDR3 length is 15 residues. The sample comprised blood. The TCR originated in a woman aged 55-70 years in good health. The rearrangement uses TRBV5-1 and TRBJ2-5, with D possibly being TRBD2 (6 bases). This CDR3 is CASSLIAGGLNEQYF. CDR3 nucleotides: TGCGCCAGCAGCTTGATTGCCGGGGGATTGAATGAGCAGTACTTC.